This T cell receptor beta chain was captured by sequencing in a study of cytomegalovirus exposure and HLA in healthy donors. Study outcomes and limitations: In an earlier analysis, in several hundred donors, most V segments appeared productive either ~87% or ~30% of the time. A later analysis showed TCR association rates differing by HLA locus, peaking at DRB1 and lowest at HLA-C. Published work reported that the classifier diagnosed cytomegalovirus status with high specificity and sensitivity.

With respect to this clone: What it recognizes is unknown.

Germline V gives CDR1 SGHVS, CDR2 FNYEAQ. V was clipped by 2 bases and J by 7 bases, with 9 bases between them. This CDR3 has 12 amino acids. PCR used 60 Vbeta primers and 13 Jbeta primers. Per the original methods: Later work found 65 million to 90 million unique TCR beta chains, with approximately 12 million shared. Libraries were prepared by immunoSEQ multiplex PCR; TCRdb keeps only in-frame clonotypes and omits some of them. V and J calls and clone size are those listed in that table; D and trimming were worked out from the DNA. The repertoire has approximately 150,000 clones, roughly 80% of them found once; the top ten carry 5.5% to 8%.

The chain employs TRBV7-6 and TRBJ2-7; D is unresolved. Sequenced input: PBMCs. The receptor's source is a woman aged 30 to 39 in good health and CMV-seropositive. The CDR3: CASSLREAEQYF. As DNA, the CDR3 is TGTGCCAGCAGCTTAAGAGAGGCAGAGCAGTACTTC.